The 4 T cell receptor beta chains listed next were all sequenced from one sample in a study of blood T cell repertoires in COVID-19 (dated by TCRdb to the early 2020s). Library prep was done by the immunoSEQ multiplex PCR assay. TCRdb re-hosts the immuneACCESS table, in-frame sequences only. Its copies lack some clones; in the studies checked, an unresolved V gene accounts for under half of them, and the cause for the rest is not known. Within this sample are approximately 200,000 clones, with 84% of them counted one time only. Under 10% of the sample comes from the top ten. Sequenced input: peripheral blood. These receptor sequences come from a woman older than 75 with COVID-19, enrolled during active disease.

CDR3: CALPGGRRAEAFF. CDR3 bases: TGTGCCCTGCCAGGGGGGCGTAGGGCTGAAGCTTTCTTT. The V gene is TRBV19, the J gene TRBJ1-1; 7 nucleotides agree with TRBD1. Trimming took 11 bases from V and 6 from J; bases not matched to a gene: 12. Germline V CDR1 and CDR2: LNHDA, SQIVND (reference sequence). The CDR3 is made up of 13 amino acids.

The chain recombines TRBV6-5 with TRBJ2-3; 7 bases are shared with TRBD2. With 8 bases clipped from V and 0 bases from J, the junction kept 5 bases outside the gene matches. This CDR3 region has 14 residues. CDR1 is MNHEY and CDR2 is SVGAGI in the germline V gene. The CDR3 reads CASLAEISTDTQYF. The CDR3 DNA reads as TGTGCCAGCCTAGCGGAGATAAGCACAGATACGCAGTATTTT.

The gene calls are TRBV15 and TRBJ2-1; 15 bases are shared with TRBD2. This CDR3 comprises 20 residues. V dropped 3 bases and J dropped 1; count of bases not matched to a gene: 10. Germline V gene lookup returns CDR1 LNHNV and CDR2 YYDKDF (reference sequence). CDR3 in DNA: TGTGCCACCAGCAGTCCCCTGGGACTAGCGGGGGGTAGGTCCTACAATGAGCAGTTCTTC. This encodes CATSSPLGLAGGRSYNEQFF.

This chain joins TRBV6-6 and TRBJ1-5; the D is unclear. The CDR3 extends over 13 amino acids. Germline lookup yields CDR1 MNHNY and CDR2 SVGAGI (reference sequence). Between the trimmed V and J ends, which lost 7 bases and 7 bases, there was a span of 14 bases. CDR3: CASTPRAGQPQHF. Here the CDR3 DNA reads TGTGCCAGCACCCCCCGGGCGGGACAGCCCCAGCATTTT.